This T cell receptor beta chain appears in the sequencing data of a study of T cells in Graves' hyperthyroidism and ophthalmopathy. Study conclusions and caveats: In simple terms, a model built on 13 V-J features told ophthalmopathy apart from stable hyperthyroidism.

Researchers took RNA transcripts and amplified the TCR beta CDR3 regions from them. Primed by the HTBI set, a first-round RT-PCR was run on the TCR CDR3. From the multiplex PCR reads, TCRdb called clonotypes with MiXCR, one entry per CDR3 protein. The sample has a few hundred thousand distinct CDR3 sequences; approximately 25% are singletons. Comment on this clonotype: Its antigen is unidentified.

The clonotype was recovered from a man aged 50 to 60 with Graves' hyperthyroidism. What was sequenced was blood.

In nucleotides, the CDR3 is TGTGCCAGCAGCCAAGATGTTAACAGGGGGCTCTCCTACGAGCAGTACTTC. This translates into CASSQDVNRGLSYEQYF. The chain couples TRBV7-8 to TRBJ2-7; 9 bases map to TRBD1. The germline V gene encodes CDR1 SGHVS and CDR2 FQNEAQ. V dropped 5 bases and J dropped 0; count of bases not matched to a gene: 11. The CDR3 is made up of 17 amino acids.